The 22 T cell receptor beta chains below were found in one sample sequenced in a study of identical twins. TCRdb itself ran the 5' RACE reads through MiXCR, one entry per CDR3 protein. The repertoire holds 550,000 to 700,000 distinct CDR3 sequences, roughly 20% seen once, with around 4.5% in the top ten. This sample also belongs to another study, concerning T cells expressing NK-cell markers.

The sequenced material came from PBMCs. These receptors were collected from a woman aged 18-29 years in good health.

The chain recombines TRBV12-3 or TRBV12-4 with TRBJ1-2, with 9 bases that match TRBD1. The CDR3 is 14 amino acids. The V and J ends lost 6 bases and 2 bases, in that order; junction bases with no gene match: 4. The DNA of the CDR3 is TGTGCCAGCAGGCTCACAGGGGGCAACTATGGCTACACCTTC. As protein: CASRLTGGNYGYTF.

J is TRBJ2-7 and V is TRBV5-1; D perhaps matches TRBD2 (5 bases). V was trimmed by 4 bases and J by 0 bases, leaving 17 bases between them. This CDR3 comprises 16 residues. The germline V gene has CDR1 SGHRS and CDR2 YFSETQ. The CDR3 loop reads CASSRQAGVASYEQYF. The CDR3 nucleotides read TGCGCCAGCAGCCGGCAGGCGGGCGTCGCCTCCTACGAGCAGTACTTC.

This chain uses TRBV5-1 with TRBJ2-1; TRBD2 matches 9 bases. The V and J ends lost 0 bases and 9 bases, in that order; junction bases with no gene match: 7. CDR3 size: 15 residues. Germline V gene sequence: CDR1 SGHRS, CDR2 YFSETQ. The CDR3: CASSLGGGLAAEQFF. CDR3 DNA sequence: TGCGCCAGCAGCTTGGGAGGGGGACTAGCTGCTGAGCAGTTCTTC.

This chain uses TRBV7-2 with TRBJ2-7, with TRBD1 identical over 10 bases. Looked up from germline, CDR1 is SGHTA and CDR2 is FQGNSA. The CDR3 extends over 15 amino acids. J gave up 2 bases and V 8 bases, and 9 bases lay outside the gene matches. For the CDR3, the DNA is TGTGCCAGCGGAGGGGGGACAGGGGTCGCCTACGAGCAGTACTTC. It encodes CASGGGTGVAYEQYF.

The rearrangement uses TRBV6-2 or TRBV6-3 and TRBJ2-1; 9 bases are shared with TRBD2. CDR1 and CDR2 from the germline V gene are MNHEY and SVGEGT. With 7 bases clipped from V and 10 bases from J, the junction kept 14 bases outside the gene matches. The CDR3 spans 15 residues. The CDR3 nucleotides are TGTGCCAGCAAACTGGATAGCGGGGGTCCTAGGGAGCAGTTCTTC. Translation: CASKLDSGGPREQFF.

This clonotype was detected many times. The rearrangement joins TRBV20-1 to TRBJ2-1; TRBD2 aligns across 8 bases. CDR1 DFQATT and CDR2 SNEGSKA come from the germline V gene (reference sequence). The CDR3 has 14 amino acids. J was trimmed by 4 bases and V by 6 bases; bases with no gene match: 8. CDR3 sequence (DNA): TGCAGTGCCCCCGGGACTAGGAAATACAATGAGCAGTTCTTC. As protein: CSAPGTRKYNEQFF.

The chain joins TRBV20-1 to TRBJ2-1, with a possible D match to TRBD2 (5 bases). The CDR3 loop spans 14 amino acids. CDR1 and CDR2 (germline): DFQATT, SNEGSKA (reference sequence). Trimming took 5 bases from V and 4 from J, leaving 15 bases between them. For the CDR3, the DNA is TGCAGTGCTCAAGGGTTAGCGCAGTACAATGAGCAGTTCTTC. It specifies CSAQGLAQYNEQFF.

The chain has TRBV5-1 and TRBJ1-6, with D tentatively TRBD1 (6 bases). V shed 2 bases and J shed 10 bases, with 10 bases lying between them. This CDR3 is 13 amino acids long. Per germline, CDR1 SGHRS and CDR2 YFSETQ. This chain's CDR3 is CASSLGTPSPLHF. The CDR3 DNA is TGCGCCAGCAGCTTAGGGACACCCTCACCCCTCCACTTT.

The gene calls are TRBV6-5 and TRBJ2-1; D is ambiguous. The CDR3 has 14 residues. V lost 0 bases to trimming and J lost 2 bases, with 5 bases between them. Germline V gene lookup returns CDR1 MNHEY and CDR2 SVGAGI. CDR3 loop: CASSYSRAYNEQFF. CDR3 coding DNA: TGTGCCAGCAGTTACTCCAGAGCCTACAATGAGCAGTTCTTC.

Many counts were recorded for this clonotype. J is TRBJ1-5 and V is TRBV7-2; D is undetermined. Trimming took 1 base from V and 4 from J, leaving 2 bases between them. The CDR3 loop spans 12 amino acids. Germline CDR1 and CDR2: SGHTA and FQGNSA. In DNA form, the CDR3 reads TGTGCCAGCAGCTTAGATAATCAGCCCCAGCATTTT. Its translation: CASSLDNQPQHF.

This chain connects TRBV5-1 to TRBJ2-1, with 14 bases that match TRBD2. The CDR3 spans 15 residues. J was trimmed by 8 bases and V by 3 bases; bases with no gene match: 4. Germline lookup yields CDR1 SGHRS and CDR2 YFSETQ. CDR3: CASSWTSGGRDEQFF. As DNA, the CDR3 is TGCGCCAGCAGCTGGACTAGCGGGGGGAGGGATGAGCAGTTCTTC.

The CDR3 nucleotides read TGCGCCAGCAGCCAAGGGACTAGCGGGAGTAATGAGCAGTTCTTC. Translated, it gives CASSQGTSGSNEQFF. The genes are TRBV4-3 and TRBJ2-1, with TRBD2 matching over 13 bases. The V gene's germline CDR1 is LGHNA and CDR2 YSLEER. The CDR3 contains 15 residues. V dropped 1 base and J dropped 7; count of bases not matched to a gene: 1.

This chain uses TRBV20-1 with TRBJ2-2; D is possibly TRBD1 (7 bases). Germline assignment: CDR1 DFQATT and CDR2 SNEGSKA (reference sequence). Trimming took off 3 bases at V and 4 bases at J, with 18 bases between the two ends. This CDR3 is built from 16 residues. Here the CDR3 DNA reads TGCAGTGCTAGCCAGGAGGGGGCCCTATCCACCGGGGAGCTGTTTTTT. Residues: CSASQEGALSTGELFF.

The chain employs TRBV5-1 and TRBJ2-7; D ambiguous. Germline V lookup: CDR1 SGHRS, CDR2 YFSETQ. The CDR3 contains 12 residues. Trimming removed 4 bases at V and 4 bases at J, with 9 bases between. The chain's CDR3 is CASSNVGYEQYF. The CDR3 DNA sequence: TGCGCCAGCAGCAACGTGGGGTACGAGCAGTACTTC.

The DNA of the CDR3 is TGTGCCAGCAGCTTAATCTCTTCCACTAGCACAGATACGCAGTATTTT. Protein sequence: CASSLISSTSTDTQYF. The chain carries TRBV11-2 and TRBJ2-3, with no clear D. The CDR3 runs 16 residues. V lost 2 bases to trimming and J lost 0 bases, with 12 bases between them. Germline V gene data show CDR1 as SGHAT and CDR2 as FQNNGV.

This clonotype was picked up a small number of times. This chain uses TRBV4-3 with TRBJ1-2, with 7 bases fitting TRBD1. After removal of 1 base from V and 4 bases from J, the junction contained 6 bases not matched to a gene. The CDR3 spans 15 residues. Germline CDR1 reads LGHNA; CDR2 reads YSLEER. CDR3 nucleotides: TGCGCCAGCAGCCAAGTAAGGGGGCCGGCCTATGGCTACACCTTC. Translating gives CASSQVRGPAYGYTF.

The chain employs TRBV29-1 and TRBJ1-4; no definite D call. The CDR3 sequence is 13 residues long. Trimming pared 5 bases from V and 2 bases from J, leaving 9 bases between. Germline V lookup: CDR1 SQVTM, CDR2 ANQGSEA. CDR3 DNA: TGCAGCGTTCACTATACCACTAATGAAAAACTGTTTTTT. This codes for CSVHYTTNEKLFF.

The chain joins TRBV10-3 to TRBJ2-3, with TRBD2 matching 7 bases. In germline, CDR1 is ENHRY, CDR2 SYGVKD. V trimming: 3 bases; J trimming: 4 bases; junction bases outside the gene matches: 7. The CDR3 is made up of 15 amino acids. In nucleotides, the CDR3 is TGTGCCATCAGTGACGGGACTATCACATCAGATACGCAGTATTTT. It codes for CAISDGTITSDTQYF.

This chain connects TRBV7-2 to TRBJ2-7, with 8 bases matching TRBD2. Germline assignment: CDR1 SGHTA and CDR2 FQGNSA. The CDR3 length is 13 residues. With V trimmed by 7 bases and J by 7 bases, 9 bases remained unmatched. CDR3 in amino acids: CASKSGSRGEQYF. CDR3 nucleotide sequence: TGTGCCAGCAAGAGCGGGAGTCGGGGTGAGCAGTACTTC.

This chain joins TRBV20-1 and TRBJ1-2; D not certain. The V gene's germline CDR1 is DFQATT and CDR2 SNEGSKA (reference sequence). V was clipped by 6 bases and J by 8 bases, with 13 bases between them. This CDR3 contains 11 residues. Here the CDR3 DNA reads TGCAGTGCCGGCCCCCCTTTAGGCTACACCTTC. It yields the protein CSAGPPLGYTF.

This clonotype occurred many times. The V call is TRBV29-1, the J call TRBJ1-2; D remains ambiguous. V was cut by 4 bases and J by 2 bases, with 5 bases left in between. The germline CDR1 and CDR2 sequences are SQVTM and ANQGSEA. The CDR3 consists of 11 residues. In DNA form, the CDR3 reads TGCAGCGTTGCCAGCAACTATGGCTACACCTTC. Amino acids: CSVASNYGYTF.

This clonotype occurred a few times. This chain joins TRBV18 and TRBJ2-7; D ambiguous. V lost 2 bases, J lost 12 bases, and 17 bases lay in between. The CDR3 sequence is 13 residues long. CDR1 and CDR2 from the germline V gene are KGHSH and LQKENI. CDR3 in DNA: TGTGCCAGCTCACCAGCGGCCCCTTCACGGTGGTACTTC. Protein sequence: CASSPAAPSRWYF.